Listed below are T cell receptor beta chains from one sample, sequenced in a study of cytomegalovirus exposure and HLA in healthy donors. TCRdb keeps only in-frame clones here, not all; method: immunoSEQ multiplex PCR. Counted here are 90,000 to 120,000 clones, about 81% occurring once; the ten biggest clones make up 2.7%. Sequencing was done on a sample of PBMCs. Source of these receptors: a man between 25 and 39 years old in good health and CMV-seropositive. CDR3s include the opening cysteine and the closing phenylalanine or tryptophan. Fields, in order: D gene, J gene, clone size, V gene, CDR3 DNA, CDR3 protein. A D gene is named only where the DNA matches it firmly. Some rows mark clone size as missing; the rest say once, few, many or name a class of expanded clone.

- | TRBJ2-2 | - | TRBV27 | TGTGCCAGCAGCCTCGAGGTAGCCCGAACCGGGGAGCTGTTTTTT | CASSLEVARTGELFF
- | TRBJ2-2 | - | TRBV19 | TGTGCCAGTAGTTTGTGGGGCGACACCGGGGAGCTGTTTTTT | CASSLWGDTGELFF
- | TRBJ1-2 | - | TRBV2 | TGTGCCAGCAGGACCCCCGAGTCGGGTAACTATGGCTACACCTTC | CASRTPESGNYGYTF
- | TRBJ2-4 | - | TRBV6-1 | TGTGCCAGCAGGGACGGAGGTCAGTACTTC | CASRDGGQYF
TRBD2 | TRBJ2-7 | - | TRBV5-4 | TGTGCCAGCAGCTCAGGACTAGCGGGGCCATACGAGCAGTACTTC | CASSSGLAGPYEQYF
TRBD1 | TRBJ1-1 | - | TRBV15 | TGTGCCACCAGCAGAGGGGGGACAGGGAACACTGAAGCTTTCTTT | CATSRGGTGNTEAFF
TRBD1 | TRBJ2-7 | - | TRBV5-1 | TGCGCCAGCAGCCCCCGGGACAGACAATACGAGCAGTACTTC | CASSPRDRQYEQYF
- | TRBJ2-7 | - | TRBV19 | TGTGCCAGTGGGATCGGAGGCTCCTACGAGCAGTACTTC | CASGIGGSYEQYF
TRBD1 | TRBJ2-3 | - | TRBV19 | TGTGCCAGCCACCGGGACAGGAGCACAGATACGCAGTATTTT | CASHRDRSTDTQYF
- | TRBJ1-5 | - | TRBV10-2 | TGCGCCAGCAGGAATGACGGGTCCAATCAGCCCCAGCATTTT | CASRNDGSNQPQHF
- | TRBJ1-1 | - | TRBV13 | TGTGCCAGCAGCATGGCGGGGACTGAAGCTTTCTTT | CASSMAGTEAFF
- | TRBJ1-2 | - | TRBV2 | TGTGCCAGCAGTGAAAAGCGCTACACCTTC | CASSEKRYTF
TRBD2 | TRBJ2-7 | - | TRBV11-3 | TGTGCCAGCAGCCCCGGGGCCTCTAGCGGGCGGTATTACGAGCAGTACTTC | CASSPGASSGRYYEQYF
- | TRBJ2-7 | - | TRBV6-1 | TGTGCCAGCAGTGAAGTAGGACAGAAGAACTACGAGCAGTACTTC | CASSEVGQKNYEQYF
- | TRBJ1-1 | few | TRBV6-5 | TGTGCCAGCAGTATTATGCCACAGGGCGCCACTGAAGCTTTCTTT | CASSIMPQGATEAFF
TRBD1 | TRBJ1-5 | once | TRBV10-1 | TGCGCCACCCCATTGGGCAGGGGGCTCGTGAATCAGCCCCAGCATTTT | CATPLGRGLVNQPQHF
- | TRBJ1-4 | - | TRBV5-1 | TGCGCCAGCAGCAGCAGGGGCGGAGCAACTAATGAAAAACTGTTTTTT | CASSSRGGATNEKLFF
- | TRBJ1-2 | once | TRBV9 | TGTGCCAGCAGCGTAGATCCCCAGGACAGTTTATATGGCTACACCTTC | CASSVDPQDSLYGYTF
- | TRBJ1-2 | - | TRBV5-1 | TGCGCCAGCAGCTTGGATTTGGGGGCGGGAGCTTTTAACTATGGCTACACCTTC | CASSLDLGAGAFNYGYTF
TRBD1 | TRBJ1-1 | once | TRBV6-1 | TGTGCCAGCACACGGGATATACAGGGGCGAGCTTTCTTT | CASTRDIQGRAFF
- | TRBJ2-2 | - | TRBV5-8 | TGTGCCAGCCCCCGCGAACAGTTGAACACCGGGGAGCTGTTTTTT | CASPREQLNTGELFF
- | TRBJ2-1 | - | TRBV5-1 | TGCGCCAGCAGCTTGGGTGAGGGGGGGCCCTACAATGAGCAGTTCTTC | CASSLGEGGPYNEQFF